This T cell receptor beta chain was captured in a study of shared clonotypes between healthy human individuals. The test was conducted at deep level. How the authors handled the data: Because ImmunoSEQ provided only junction sequences with no quality scores, the filtering differed. Data came from immunoSEQ multiplex PCR; TCRdb stores just in-frame clones and leaves some out. D and trimming come from the DNA, and the V and J calls and clone size come from that table. The data contain some 2,100,000 clones, roughly 91% of them singletons. Germline V gene lookup returns CDR1 SQVTM and CDR2 ANQGSEA. This CDR3 has 14 amino acids. V dropped 6 bases and J dropped 8; count of bases not matched to a gene: 10. Only one count was recorded for this clone. Positive CCR7 selection of CD45RO-negative cells yielded the naive CD8 cells, and terminally differentiated effector memory CD45RA+ cells were excluded.

The receptor comes from a man younger than 35 in good health. Some clones in this sample may be carry-over from other donors' samples. The rearrangement uses TRBV29-1 and TRBJ1-2, with TRBD1 matching 12 bases. The specimen was naive CD8+ T cells from PBMCs. CDR3 in DNA: TGCAGCGTACCGGGACAGGGGGCGATGTCGGGCTACACCTTC. Protein: CSVPGQGAMSGYTF.